What follows describes a single TCR beta chain. There is no known antigen for this receptor. Base quality data are lacking; no much larger clone is found one base away. For CDR1 and CDR2, the germline V gene lists SGHRS and YFSETQ. Between the V and J ends, shortened by 0 bases and 6 bases respectively, the junction contains 13 bases. Including the terminal cysteine and phenylalanine, the CDR3 comprises 15 residues. The only DNA kept is the CDR3, 45 bases in frame from the first base. The record originates from a study of T cell responses to AZD1222 COVID-19 vaccine (dated by TCRdb to the early 2020s). Study-wide context: TCR sequencing was performed for some 250 trial participants, of whom roughly 200 were given two doses of AZD1222 and approximately 25 were given two doses of MenACWY control vaccine. Trial participants were enrolled by age into subgroups of 18-55, 56-69 and 70-plus years, and about 150, 27 and 61 TCR-sequenced participants, respectively, were included in these subgroups.

The CDR3 regions of human TCRbeta chains were analyzed by immunosequencing. Regarding the original processing steps: Repertoire TCRs were checked for matches against a reference library of SARS-CoV-2-specific TCRs that had been generated using the MIRA antigen-specificity platform. Breadth was defined as the fraction of unique TCRs that were SARS-CoV-2-associated. Depth was defined as the fraction of total T cells that were SARS-CoV-2-associated. Using the MIRA data, each spike-specific TCR was mapped to the spike region that the TCR reacts to and placed in a CD4 or CD8 class. Log10-transformed breadth and depth values were compared by one-way ANOVA with Sidak's multiple comparisons tests. TCRdb retrieved this table from immuneACCESS and kept in-frame rearrangements only. Not all clones are present; in checked studies, unresolved V genes account for under half, and no reason is known for the remainder. V, J and clone size are those of that table, while D and trimming were read from the DNA. In this sample the table shows about 59,000 clones, roughly 87% of which occur a single time. The ten largest clones capture 6.1% of the sample.

Summary of the overall study and its limitations: Epitopes outside the regions mutated in the B.1.351 and B.1.1.7 variants were reportedly recognized by nearly half of the unique spike-specific TCRs. The 56-69-year group was small, and its depth increase did not reach significance, likely because of low power. The vaccine-associated CD4 TCRs covered the entire spike protein, and the dominant responses fell in regions 160-218 and 743-854. Because no day 14 peak-response samples were available, repertoires were characterized only after the peak T cell response. Spike-specific TCR breadth and depth rose significantly after two AZD1222 doses compared with day 0 and with MenACWY recipients. Conclusions about previously exposed vaccinees are limited, since just a handful of AZD1222 recipients were seropositive for SARS-CoV-2 at baseline. Participants were mostly white British, with more females than males. The authors suggested clonal diversity may have been underestimated.

This specimen's time point label, per the study, means: about 28 days (+/-7) after the second vaccine dose. AZD1222 recipients given second doses at about 4 weeks or at about 12 weeks were pooled, since spike-specific TCR depth and breadth were not found to differ between the two schedules. Vaccinee samples came from UK trials COV001 and COV002, including a single-blind randomized controlled phase 2/3 trial of AZD1222 (ChAdOx1 nCoV-19) in healthy adults. Trial participant PBMC samples were collected at day 0 and day 28 after the second dose for TCRbeta chain sequencing. Here the chain combines TRBV5-1 and TRBJ2-1, with TRBD2 as a weak D call on 5 bases. The sequence derives from an adult who received the AZD1222 COVID-19 vaccine. The starting material was peripheral blood, obtained 28 days after the second AZD1222 dose. The CDR3 region has the sequence CASSLVPGTGNEQFF. The base sequence is TGCGCCAGCAGCTTGGTTCCGGGAACGGGCAATGAGCAGTTCTTC.